These 10 T cell receptor beta chains came from one sample sequenced in a study of cytomegalovirus exposure and HLA in healthy donors. Method: immunoSEQ multiplex PCR; TCRdb's copy keeps in-frame clones and lacks some. The sample holds some 98,000 clones, 87% seen once. The sample taken for sequencing was PBMCs. Receptors were obtained from a man aged 18 to 30 in good health and CMV-seropositive.

V usage is TRBV5-5 and J usage is TRBJ2-7; 8 positions agree with TRBD2. Germline loops: CDR1 SGHKS, CDR2 YYEKEE (reference sequence). Trimming cost V 4 bases and J 3 bases; bases outside gene matches: 6. The CDR3 is 14 residues long. The CDR3 DNA sequence: TGTGCCAGCAGCGTGGGGAGCGGGAGCTACGAGCAGTACTTC. Protein sequence: CASSVGSGSYEQYF.

The CDR3, as DNA: TGTGCCAGCAGTGAATGGGGGGGTGAGCAGTTCTTC. Amino acids: CASSEWGGEQFF. The chain joins TRBV25-1 to TRBJ2-1; 7 nucleotides match TRBD2. Germline-derived CDR1 and CDR2 are MGHDK and SYGVNS. The CDR3 contains 12 residues. J gave up 9 bases and V 1 base, and 0 bases lay outside the gene matches. The whole variable domain, remainder taken from reference TRBV25-1 and TRBJ2-1, is EADIYQTPRYLVIGTGKKITLECSQTMGHDKMYWYQQDPGMELHLIHYSYGVNSTEKGDLSSESTVSRIRTEHFPLTLESARPSHTSQYLCASSEWGGEQFFGPGTRLTVL.

The rearrangement joins TRBV7-8 to TRBJ2-1; D not resolved. V was trimmed by 0 bases and J by 7 bases, leaving 7 bases between them. Germline assignment: CDR1 SGHVS and CDR2 FQNEAQ. The CDR3 is 13 residues long. CDR3 nucleotide sequence: TGTGCCAGCAGCTTAGCTCGTCTAAATGAGCAGTTCTTC. This encodes CASSLARLNEQFF.

V gene TRBV19 combines with J gene TRBJ1-3; maybe TRBD1 (5 bases). CDR3 length: 15 amino acids. Germline values: CDR1 LNHDA, CDR2 SQIVND (reference sequence). V lost 4 bases and J lost 0, with 10 bases in between. DNA of the CDR3: TGTGCCAGTAGTAAGACAGTAAGCTCTGGAAACACCATATATTTT. As protein: CASSKTVSSGNTIYF.

This sequence joins TRBV6-4 and TRBJ2-1; possible D gene TRBD2, 6 bases. Germline loops: CDR1 MRHNA, CDR2 SNTAGT. The V gene lost 3 bases and the J gene lost 1 base, with 10 bases spanning the gap. The CDR3 has 15 amino acids. CDR3 in DNA: TGTGCCAGCAGTGAAACTAGCTCGTCCTACAATGAGCAGTTCTTC. It translates to CASSETSSSYNEQFF.

The chain couples TRBV18 to TRBJ1-2; perhaps TRBD1 as D (6 bases). This CDR3 contains 16 residues. Per the germline V gene, CDR1 is KGHSH and CDR2 is LQKENI. The V end was cut by 2 bases, the J end by 8 bases, with 21 bases between. The CDR3 is CASSPSGGLLLMGYTF. Written as DNA, the CDR3 is TGTGCCAGCTCACCAAGCGGGGGGCTACTACTTATGGGCTACACCTTC.

The rearrangement links TRBV7-2 to TRBJ1-1; the D is unclear. The V end was cut by 5 bases, the J end by 1 base, with 8 bases between. This CDR3 comprises 13 residues. Germline CDR1 and CDR2: SGHTA and FQGNSA. The CDR3 is CASSKYRNTEAFF. The CDR3, as DNA: TGTGCCAGCAGCAAATACAGGAACACTGAAGCTTTCTTT.

The chain uses TRBV5-1 and TRBJ2-5; D perhaps matches TRBD1 (6 bases). V gave up 3 bases and J gave up 0 bases, with 15 bases separating them. This CDR3 is 16 amino acids long. The germline V gene encodes CDR1 SGHRS and CDR2 YFSETQ. The CDR3 loop is CASSSGFWDNQETQYF. The CDR3 DNA sequence: TGCGCCAGCAGCTCGGGGTTCTGGGACAACCAAGAGACCCAGTACTTC.

The chain has TRBV11-3 and TRBJ2-1; D perhaps matches TRBD1 (6 bases). This CDR3 is built from 16 residues. CDR1 SGHNT and CDR2 YENEEA come from the germline V gene. Trimming stripped 3 bases from V and 0 bases from J, with 12 bases between. The CDR3 DNA reads as TGTGCCAGCAGCTTGGACAGTGGGAGCTCCTACAATGAGCAGTTCTTC. Residues: CASSLDSGSSYNEQFF.

The CDR3 nucleotides read TGTGCCAGCAGCGTAGGTGTCTCTAGTCGGAGGGAGCGTTCCGGGGAGCTGTTTTTT. Residues: CASSVGVSSRRERSGELFF. The V gene is TRBV9, the J gene TRBJ2-2; D perhaps matches TRBD2 (6 bases). The germline gives CDR1 SGDLS, CDR2 YYNGEE. V lost 0 bases, J lost 6 bases, and 24 bases lay in between. This CDR3 has 19 amino acids.